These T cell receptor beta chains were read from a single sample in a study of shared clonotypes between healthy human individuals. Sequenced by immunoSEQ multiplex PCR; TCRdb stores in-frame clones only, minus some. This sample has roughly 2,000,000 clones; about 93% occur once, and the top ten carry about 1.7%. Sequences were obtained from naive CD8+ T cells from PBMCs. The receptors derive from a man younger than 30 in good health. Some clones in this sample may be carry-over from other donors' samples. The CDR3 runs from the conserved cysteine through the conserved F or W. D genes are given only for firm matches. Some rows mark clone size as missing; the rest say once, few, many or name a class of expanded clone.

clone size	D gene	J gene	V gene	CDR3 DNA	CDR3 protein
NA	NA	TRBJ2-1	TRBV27	TGTGCCAGCAGTACGAGCTTGGCTAGCGCGTCCTACAATGAGCAGTTCTTC	CASSTSLASASYNEQFF
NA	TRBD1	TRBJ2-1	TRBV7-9	TGTGCCAGCAGCTTAGGGACAGGAGAGCAGTTCTTC	CASSLGTGEQFF
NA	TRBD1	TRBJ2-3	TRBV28	TGTGCCAGCAGTTTGGGCCAGGGGGCCCGCACAGATACGCAGTATTTT	CASSLGQGARTDTQYF
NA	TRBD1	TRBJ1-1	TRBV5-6	TGTGCCAGCAGCTTGGGGGGGACAGGTATCACTGAAGCTTTCTTT	CASSLGGTGITEAFF
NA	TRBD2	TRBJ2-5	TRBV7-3	TGTGCCAGCAGCTTAGGGGCGGGAGTCAGGACCCAGTACTTC	CASSLGAGVRTQYF
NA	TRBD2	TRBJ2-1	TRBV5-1	TGCGCCAGCAGCGCCACTAGCGGAGTAGGCAATGAGCAGTTCTTC	CASSATSGVGNEQFF
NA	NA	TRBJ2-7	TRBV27	TGTGCCAGCAGTTTAAAAGGGACGGAGTACGAGCAGTACTTC	CASSLKGTEYEQYF
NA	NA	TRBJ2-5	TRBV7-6	TGTGCCAGCAGCTTCATCGCACGGATGCAGGAGACCCAGTACTTC	CASSFIARMQETQYF
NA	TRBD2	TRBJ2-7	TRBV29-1	TGCAGCGTGGAGGCCTTGGGACTAGCGGGAGGCGAGCAGTACTTC	CSVEALGLAGGEQYF
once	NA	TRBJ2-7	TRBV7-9	TGTGCCAGCAGCCTCCTCCAGACAGCCGAGCAGTACTTC	CASSLLQTAEQYF
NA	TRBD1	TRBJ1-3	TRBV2	TGTGCCAGCAGTCCGGACAGGGGTGAAAACACCATATATTTT	CASSPDRGENTIYF
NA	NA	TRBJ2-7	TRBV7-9	TGTGCCAGCAGCTCCTGGGACGGGCGCTACGAGCAGTACTTC	CASSSWDGRYEQYF
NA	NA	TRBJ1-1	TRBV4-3	TGCGCCAGCAGCCAACAAGCAATGAACACTGAAGCTTTCTTT	CASSQQAMNTEAFF
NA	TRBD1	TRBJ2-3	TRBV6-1	TGTGCCAGCAGGTGGGACAGGACCCCAGATACGCAGTATTTT	CASRWDRTPDTQYF